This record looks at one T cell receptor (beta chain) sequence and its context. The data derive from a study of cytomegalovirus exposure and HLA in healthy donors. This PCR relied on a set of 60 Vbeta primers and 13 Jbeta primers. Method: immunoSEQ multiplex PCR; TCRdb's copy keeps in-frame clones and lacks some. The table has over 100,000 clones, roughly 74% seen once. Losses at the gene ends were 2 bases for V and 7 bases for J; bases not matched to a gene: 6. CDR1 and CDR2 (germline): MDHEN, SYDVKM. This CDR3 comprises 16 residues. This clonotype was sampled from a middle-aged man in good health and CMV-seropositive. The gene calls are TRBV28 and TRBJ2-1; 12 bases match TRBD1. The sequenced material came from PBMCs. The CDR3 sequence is CASSLGGTGGFNEQFF. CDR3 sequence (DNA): TGTGCCAGCAGTTTAGGGGGGACAGGGGGCTTTAATGAGCAGTTCTTC.